A selection of T cell receptor beta chains follows, all from one sample in a study of T cells in Graves' hyperthyroidism and ophthalmopathy. Using its own MiXCR run on the multiplex PCR reads, TCRdb lists one record per CDR3 protein. The table includes roughly 500,000 distinct CDR3 sequences, 46% detected once. Specimen: peripheral blood or thyroid tissue (not recorded which). These receptors originate from an adult woman with Graves' disease, either hyperthyroidism or ophthalmopathy (not recorded which). CDR3s include the opening cysteine and the closing phenylalanine or tryptophan. D genes are given only for firm matches. The size field is filled for only some rows; it gives once, few, many or a size class.

J gene	clone size	V gene	D gene	CDR3 protein	CDR3 DNA
TRBJ2-2	-	TRBV20-1	-	CSALVVRGGELFF	TGCAGTGCTCTAGTAGTTCGGGGGGGGGAGCTGTTTTTT
TRBJ2-7	many	TRBV20-1	-	CSGSSRGYEQYF	TGCAGTGGCTCTTCCAGGGGCTACGAGCAGTACTTC
TRBJ2-5	-	TRBV7-2	-	CASCQGGRQETQYF	TGCGCCAGCTGCCAAGGAGGACGGCAAGAGACCCAGTACTTC
TRBJ2-5	-	TRBV24-1	TRBD1	CATSDSGQHQETQYF	TGTGCCACCAGTGACTCGGGACAGCACCAAGAGACCCAGTACTTC
TRBJ2-7	few	TRBV7-9	-	CASSPDPSIYEQYF	TGTGCCAGCAGTCCGGACCCATCGATCTACGAGCAGTACTTC
TRBJ1-1	once	TRBV7-2	TRBD1	CASSSWDRVGTEAFF	TGTGCCAGCAGTTCTTGGGACAGGGTGGGCACTGAAGCTTTCTTT
TRBJ2-5	many	TRBV2	TRBD1	CASRDRGLGETQYF	TGTGCCAGCAGGGACAGGGGGCTGGGAGAGACCCAGTACTTC
TRBJ2-5	many	TRBV20-1	-	CSARGGGFQETQYF	TGCAGTGCTAGAGGGGGAGGCTTTCAAGAGACCCAGTACTTC
TRBJ2-7	few	TRBV7-6	-	CASSSRKVGYEQYF	TGTGCCAGCAGCTCTCGAAAAGTCGGATACGAGCAGTACTTC
TRBJ1-3	-	TRBV24-1	-	CATSDLVLREDTIYF	TGTGCCACCAGTGATTTGGTTCTCCGGGAGGACACCATATATTTT
TRBJ2-7	-	TRBV5-1	-	CASSLGQAGDEQYF	TGCGCCAGCAGCTTGGGTCAGGCAGGGGACGAGCAGTACTTC
TRBJ2-5	-	TRBV20-1	-	CSARGSFNQPQYF	TGCAGTGCTAGGGGTTCGTTCAATCAGCCCCAGTACTTC
TRBJ1-5	many	TRBV2	-	CASSDRDTAGPQHF	TGTGCCAGCAGTGACCGGGACACGGCGGGGCCCCAGCATTTT
TRBJ2-5	few	TRBV9	-	CASSPHRRRETQYF	TGTGCCAGCAGCCCCCACAGAAGGAGGGAGACCCAGTACTTC
TRBJ2-7	few	TRBV29-1	-	CSVEGVPRDEQYF	TGCAGCGTTGAAGGGGTTCCTAGGGACGAGCAGTACTTC
TRBJ1-5	many	TRBV5-1	-	CASSAGRDQPQHF	TGCGCCAGCAGCGCCGGACGGGATCAGCCCCAGCATTTT
TRBJ1-1	few	TRBV2	-	CASSYDGENTEAFF	TGTGCCAGCAGTTACGATGGGGAAAACACTGAAGCTTTCTTT
TRBJ2-7	-	TRBV7-9	-	CASSTVTASYEQYF	TGTGCCAGCAGCACAGTTACAGCCTCCTACGAGCAGTACTTC
TRBJ1-2	-	TRBV7-9	TRBD1	CASSLGTGEEGVVPIYGYTF	TGTGCCAGCAGCTTAGGGACAGGGGAAGAAGGGGTTGTCCCGATCTATGGCTACACCTTC
TRBJ2-2	-	TRBV5-1	-	CASSFVQNTGELYF	TGTGCCAGCAGCTTCGTACAGAACACCGGGGAGCTGTACTTC
TRBJ2-7	-	TRBV6-5	-	CASSYSGRFYEQYF	TGTGCCAGCAGTTACTCGGGCAGGTTCTACGAGCAGTACTTC
TRBJ1-4	-	TRBV12-3/TRBV12-4	-	CASSPGFKLFF	TGTGCCAGCAGTCCAGGGTTTAAACTGTTTTTT
TRBJ1-3	many	TRBV7-2	-	CASSRDGVMGNTIYF	TGTGCCAGCAGCCGCGACGGGGTTATGGGAAACACCATATATTTT
TRBJ1-6	-	TRBV7-2	-	CASSFEWDSPLHF	TGTGCCAGCAGCTTTGAGTGGGATTCACCCCTCCACTTT
TRBJ1-1	many	TRBV20-1	-	CSATVDPTEAFF	TGCAGTGCTACCGTGGATCCCACTGAAGCTTTCTTT
TRBJ2-5	many	TRBV12-3/TRBV12-4	-	CASSFWLRGGETQYF	TGTGCCAGCAGTTTTTGGTTGAGGGGGGGAGAGACCCAGTACTTC
TRBJ1-6	few	TRBV9	-	CASSPRSEMDSPLHF	TGTGCCAGCAGCCCCCGTAGTGAGATGGATTCACCCCTCCACTTT
TRBJ2-5	-	TRBV5-1	-	CASSADRSETQYF	TGCGCCAGCAGCGCTGACCGCTCAGAGACCCAGTACTTC
TRBJ1-1	once	TRBV6-5	-	CASNSRGGLTEAFF	TGTGCCAGCAACAGCCGGGGGGGCTTGACTGAAGCTTTCTTT
TRBJ1-2	many	TRBV15	-	CATSILLTDAGYTF	TGTGCCACCAGCATCCTCCTCACAGATGCCGGCTACACCTTC
TRBJ1-2	many	TRBV20-1	TRBD1	CSAGDSSYGYTF	TGCAGTGCGGGGGACAGCTCCTATGGCTACACCTTC
TRBJ2-2	-	TRBV3-1	-	CASKRADLLFF	TGTGCCAGCAAACGAGCAGATCTCCTGTTTTTT
TRBJ1-2	-	TRBV7-9	TRBD1	CASSHRDRRSYGYTF	TGTGCCAGCAGCCACCGGGACAGGCGAAGTTATGGCTACACCTTC
TRBJ1-2	-	TRBV20-1	-	CSAAQGGSTNYGYTF	TGCAGTGCTGCCCAAGGGGGGTCGACTAACTATGGCTACACCTTC
TRBJ1-2	-	TRBV7-2	-	CATREGYGYTF	TGTGCCACTAGGGAGGGGTATGGCTACACCTTC
TRBJ2-7	-	TRBV29-1	-	CSLKGGIYEQYF	TGCAGCTTGAAGGGGGGAATCTACGAGCAGTACTTC
TRBJ1-1	-	TRBV6-4	TRBD1	CASRGDRGPNTEAFF	TGTGCCAGCCGAGGGGACAGGGGGCCGAACACTGAAGCTTTCTTT
TRBJ2-2	many	TRBV2	TRBD1	CASSESTGTANTGELFF	TGTGCCAGCAGTGAATCAACCGGGACAGCGAACACCGGGGAGCTGTTTTTT
TRBJ1-4	-	TRBV2	-	CASRPGTEKLFF	TGTGCCAGCAGACCCGGGACAGAAAAACTGTTTTTT
TRBJ2-5	many	TRBV7-2	TRBD1	CASSPQGAKETQYF	TGTGCCAGCAGCCCGCAGGGGGCAAAAGAGACCCAGTACTTC
TRBJ1-4	-	TRBV2	-	CASLPRGGNEKLFF	TGTGCCAGCCTACCCAGGGGAGGGAATGAAAAACTGTTTTTT
TRBJ1-5	-	TRBV5-1	TRBD1	CASSWTGEPNQPQHF	TGCGCCAGCAGCTGGACAGGGGAGCCCAATCAGCCCCAGCATTTT
TRBJ2-2	many	TRBV7-2	-	CASSLGTAANTGELFF	TGTGCCAGCAGCTTAGGAACGGCCGCGAACACCGGGGAGCTGTTTTTT
TRBJ1-3	-	TRBV7-8	TRBD1	CASSIDRVTNSGNTIYF	TGTGCCAGCAGCATCGACAGGGTTACAAACTCTGGAAACACCATATATTTT
TRBJ2-5	-	TRBV7-9	TRBD1	CASSLIGTGGTETQYF	TGTGCCAGCAGCTTAATCGGGACAGGGGGCACGGAGACCCAGTACTTC
TRBJ2-7	once	TRBV10-3	-	CAICRATDSNEQYF	TGTGCCATCTGCAGAGCCACGGACTCCAACGAGCAGTACTTC
TRBJ1-5	-	TRBV15	-	CATSREPRFAGGGSNQPQHF	TGTGCCACCAGCAGAGAGCCCAGGTTCGCGGGCGGTGGTAGCAATCAGCCCCAGCACTTT
TRBJ2-1	-	TRBV2	TRBD2	CASKREGEYNEQFF	TGTGCCAGCAAGCGGGAGGGGGAGTACAATGAGCAGTTCTTC
TRBJ2-7	-	TRBV5-1	TRBD2	CASSHAGGPIHEQYF	TGTGCCAGCAGCCATGCGGGAGGGCCTATCCACGAGCAGTACTTC
TRBJ2-7	many	TRBV7-9	-	CASSLERTRGEQYF	TGTGCCAGCAGCTTAGAGAGGACCAGAGGGGAGCAGTACTTC
TRBJ2-7	-	TRBV2	-	CASTQERSYEQYF	TGTGCCAGCACCCAGGAGCGGAGCTACGAGCAGTACTTC
TRBJ2-2	many	TRBV25-1	TRBD1	CASSEWGTGANAGELFF	TGTGCCAGCAGTGAATGGGGGACAGGGGCGAATGCCGGGGAGCTGTTTTTT
TRBJ2-7	few	TRBV20-1	-	CSAPRVDVDYEQYF	TGCAGTGCCCCCCGGGTGGACGTGGACTACGAGCAGTACTTC
TRBJ1-1	few	TRBV10-2	-	CASSDPLTEAFF	TGCGCCAGCAGCGATCCTCTGACTGAAGCTTTCTTT
TRBJ2-7	few	TRBV20-1	TRBD2	CRAGTSGYEQYF	TGCAGAGCCGGGACTAGCGGCTACGAGCAGTACTTC
TRBJ2-7	few	TRBV15	-	CATSRDPGLTPYEQYF	TGTGCCACCAGCAGGGATCCAGGACTCACCCCCTACGAGCAGTACTTC
TRBJ2-7	many	TRBV7-2	-	CASSPRGTSSYEQYF	TGTGCCAGCAGCCCACGGGGTACCTCCTCCTACGAGCAGTACTTC